A single sample gave rise to the 10 T cell receptor beta chains below, sequenced in a study of T cell responses to AZD1222 COVID-19 vaccine. Some clones are missing from TCRdb's copy, which holds only in-frame ones; the method was immunoSEQ multiplex PCR. The table shows about 180,000 clones, with roughly 93% occurring only once. This sample comprised peripheral blood, obtained 28 days after the second dose of the MenACWY control vaccine. The origin of the receptors is an adult who received the MenACWY meningococcal vaccine as a control.

The chain carries TRBV7-2 and TRBJ1-3; D is ambiguous. The germline V gene has CDR1 SGHTA and CDR2 FQGNSA. The V and J ends lost 0 bases and 4 bases respectively, with 13 bases between them. CDR3 size: 16 residues. The CDR3 nucleotides are TGTGCCAGCAGCTTAGCCGGTACATCGGGGGGAAACACCATATATTTT. It specifies CASSLAGTSGGNTIYF.

The CDR3 protein is CASSAISGDSYNEQFF. CDR3 bases: TGTGCCAGCAGCGCGATTAGCGGCGACTCCTACAATGAGCAGTTCTTC. This chain joins TRBV11-2 and TRBJ2-1; D perhaps matches TRBD2 (6 bases). Germline V gives CDR1 SGHAT, CDR2 FQNNGV. Trimming removed 5 bases at V and 0 bases at J, with 14 bases between. The CDR3 loop spans 16 amino acids.

This chain connects TRBV7-8 to TRBJ2-5, with 8 bases lining up with TRBD1. In germline, CDR1 is SGHVS, CDR2 FQNEAQ. With V trimmed by 4 bases and J by 1 base, 8 bases remained unmatched. This CDR3 spans 16 amino acids. As DNA, the CDR3 is TGTGCCAGCAGCTATCGGACAGGGAGATTCCAAGAGACCCAGTACTTC. Encoded protein: CASSYRTGRFQETQYF. Drawing the rest from reference TRBV7-8 and TRBJ2-5, the complete variable domain is GAGVSQSPRYKVAKRGQDVALRCDPISGHVSLFWYQQALGQGPEFLTYFQNEAQLDKSGLPSDRFFAERPEGSVSTLKIQRTQQEDSAVYLCASSYRTGRFQETQYFGPGTRLLVL.

This chain links TRBV5-4 with TRBJ1-5; no reliable D call. CDR1 and CDR2 from the germline V gene are SGHNT and YYREEE (reference sequence). This CDR3 has 14 residues. The V end was cut by 2 bases, the J end by 3 bases, with 9 bases between. The CDR3 DNA is TGTGCCAGCAGCTTCGGGAATTCCAATCAGCCCCAGCATTTT. It codes for CASSFGNSNQPQHF. The entire variable domain, with the rest obtained from reference TRBV5-4 and TRBJ1-5, is as follows: ETGVTQSPTHLIKTRGQQVTLRCSSQSGHNTVSWYQQALGQGPQFIFQYYREEENGRGNFPPRFSGLQFPNYSSELNVNALELDDSALYLCASSFGNSNQPQHFGDGTRLSIL.

The chain joins TRBV7-9 to TRBJ2-7; 7 bases fit TRBD1. This CDR3 is 15 amino acids long. The V and J ends lost 0 bases and 1 base, in that order; junction bases with no gene match: 3. Germline V CDR1 and CDR2: SEHNR, FQNEAQ (reference sequence). DNA for the CDR3: TGTGCCAGCAGCTTAGCCTGGACAGGATCCTACGAGCAGTACTTC. As protein: CASSLAWTGSYEQYF. Variable domain in full (rest from reference TRBV7-9 and TRBJ2-7): DTGVSQNPRHKITKRGQNVTFRCDPISEHNRLYWYRQTLGQGPEFLTYFQNEAQLEKSRLLSDRFSAERPKGSFSTLEIQRTEQGDSAMYLCASSLAWTGSYEQYFGPGTRLTVT.

The V call is TRBV20-1, the J call TRBJ2-7; D unclear. The CDR3 runs 11 residues. The V gene lost 3 bases and the J gene lost 0 bases, with 3 bases spanning the gap. Germline V CDR1 and CDR2: DFQATT, SNEGSKA (reference sequence). The CDR3 DNA is TGCAGTGCTAGGCTCTCCTACGAGCAGTACTTC. It translates to CSARLSYEQYF.

This sequence joins TRBV5-4 and TRBJ1-1; TRBD1 matches 9 bases. This CDR3 is 14 amino acids long. The germline V gene encodes CDR1 SGHNT and CDR2 YYREEE (reference sequence). V shed 5 bases and J 4 bases; nucleotides not matched to a gene: 6. This CDR3 reads CASRGDRDGTEAFF. As DNA, the CDR3 is TGTGCCAGCAGGGGGGACAGGGATGGCACTGAAGCTTTCTTT. Filled out from reference TRBV5-4 and TRBJ1-1, the complete variable domain reads ETGVTQSPTHLIKTRGQQVTLRCSSQSGHNTVSWYQQALGQGPQFIFQYYREEENGRGNFPPRFSGLQFPNYSSELNVNALELDDSALYLCASRGDRDGTEAFFGQGTRLTVV.

The rearrangement links TRBV3-1 (or the pseudogene TRBV3-2) to TRBJ1-2, with TRBD1 identical over 8 bases. Germline trimming cut 4 bases from V and 0 bases from J; bases unmatched to any gene: 4. The CDR3 length is 15 residues. From germline, CDR1 is LGHDT and CDR2 YNNKEL (reference sequence). Here the CDR3 reads CASSLWDRTNYGYTF. The CDR3 DNA is TGTGCCAGCAGCCTCTGGGACAGGACTAACTATGGCTACACCTTC.

This sequence joins TRBV5-4 and TRBJ2-7; 8 bases fit TRBD2. This CDR3 is 15 amino acids long. With 0 bases clipped from V and 4 bases from J, the junction kept 6 bases outside the gene matches. From germline, CDR1 is SGHNT and CDR2 YYREEE (reference sequence). CDR3 sequence (DNA): TGTGCCAGCAGCTTGGCAGCGCGCGGGGGGTACGAGCAGTACTTC. This codes for CASSLAARGGYEQYF.

The gene calls are TRBV5-4 and TRBJ2-5, with 8 bases aligning to TRBD2. The V gene end was trimmed by 5 bases and the J gene end by 2 bases; junction bases not matched to a gene: 5. The CDR3 covers 14 residues. Germline V lookup: CDR1 SGHNT, CDR2 YYREEE (reference sequence). The CDR3 sequence is CASSLAGRQETQYF. CDR3 bases: TGTGCCAGCAGTTTAGCGGGGAGACAAGAGACCCAGTACTTC.